Listed here is a single TCR beta chain. Only CD45RO-negative cells positively selected for CCR7 counted as naive CD8 cells, so terminally differentiated effector memory CD45RA+ cells were excluded. V shed 1 base, J shed 3 bases, and the junction held 4 bases outside the gene matches. The V gene's germline CDR1 is SQVTM and CDR2 ANQGSEA. The CDR3 contains 14 residues. This record comes from a study of shared clonotypes between healthy human individuals. For each subset, genomic DNA was distributed in equal portions over several immunoSEQ plates. Repertoires were generated with immunoSEQ multiplex PCR, while TCRdb's copy carries only in-frame clones and drops some. The sample includes just over 2,000,000 clones, just under 95% of them seen just once.

This clonotype was sampled from a young man in good health. The sample taken for sequencing was naive CD8+ T cells sorted from blood. This chain links TRBV29-1 with TRBJ2-3, with 7 nucleotides matching TRBD2. Here the CDR3 DNA reads TGCAGCGTTGAAGTGGCGGGGGAGACAGATACGCAGTATTTT. Encoded protein: CSVEVAGETDTQYF.